A selection of T cell receptor beta chains follows, all from one sample in a study of chemoradiotherapy in HPV16-positive cancers. The assay was immunoSEQ multiplex PCR, and TCRdb's table has in-frame clones only and misses some. Of fewer than 1,200 clones in the sample, around four fifths were seen once. The starting material was tumor tissue, obtained from a patient who underwent chemoradiotherapy. All receptors come from a human donor with HPV-associated anogenital cancer. Both conserved end residues are part of each CDR3.

v_gene	j_gene	CDR3aa
TRBV27	TRBJ1-1	CASSFDQNTEAFF
TRBV5-1	TRBJ1-1	CASSRSGRGAMNTEAFF
TRBV11-3	TRBJ2-1	CASSLGLAGGDEQFF
TRBV19	TRBJ1-3	CASTVSSGNTIYF
TRBV5-4	TRBJ2-3	CASTSARGTQYF
TRBV5-1	TRBJ2-1	CASSLALTGTNEQFF
TRBV2	TRBJ2-7	CASSVKVYHEQYF
TRBV14	TRBJ1-1	CASSQELNTEAFF
TRBV19	TRBJ1-1	CASSIAVNTEAFF
TRBV9	TRBJ1-1	CASSPQWNTEAFF
TRBV7-8	TRBJ2-1	CASSSGLNSYNEQFF
TRBV2	TRBJ2-7	CASRTPRDGDEQYF
TRBV4-2	TRBJ2-1	CASSQVAGEDNEQFF
TRBV30	TRBJ2-1	CAFSRTGLKEQFF
TRBV5-1	TRBJ2-2	CASSLPSANTGELFF
TRBV19	TRBJ1-6	CASSMNQGFGNSPLHF
TRBV2	TRBJ1-3	CASSTSSVQGQNGNTIYF
TRBV5-5	TRBJ1-1	CASGQGAYTEAFF
TRBV7-2	TRBJ1-4	CASSSPDEKLFF
TRBV2	TRBJ2-5	CASHRGGEETQYF
TRBV10-3	TRBJ2-1	CAISEGIPYYNEQFF
TRBV19	TRBJ2-7	CASSENLPGESYEQYF
TRBV4-2	TRBJ1-3	CASSQAGQGGNTIYF
TRBV6-6	TRBJ1-6	CASDSLISPLHF
TRBV5-1	TRBJ1-1	CASSSTEGTTREAFF
TRBV2	TRBJ2-6	CASSARGGANVLTF
TRBV15	TRBJ2-5	CASKYGGEETQYF
TRBV7-6	TRBJ1-1	CASSLGAGGGTEAFF
TRBV7-2	TRBJ2-7	CASSPRGAGGMSYEQYF
TRBV29-1	TRBJ2-3	CSVGTGTDTQYF
TRBV2	TRBJ1-2	CASSERNYGYTF
TRBV7-8	TRBJ1-5	CASSLAPGAAQPQHF
TRBV29-1	TRBJ1-2	CSVAVGWIYTF
TRBV7-1	TRBJ2-6	CASSKSERGQSRANVLTF
TRBV2	TRBJ1-1	CASSDVYTEAFF
TRBV9	TRBJ1-3	CASSVGQGAPLSGNTIYF
TRBV25-1	TRBJ1-2	CASSSGQAWDYGYTF
TRBV4-1	TRBJ1-2	CASSQEGKAVGVYTF
TRBV19	TRBJ2-7	CASSPSNSYEQYF
TRBV14	TRBJ2-1	CASSQLPGQGDNEQFF
TRBV15	TRBJ2-6	CATSRVHSGANVLTF
TRBV18	TRBJ1-3	CASSLNQGDPGNTIYF
TRBV7-9	TRBJ2-3	CASSSSLASGLTQYF
TRBV5-4	TRBJ1-3	CASSKGQSSGNTIYF
TRBV13	TRBJ1-3	CASSLAGGSGNTIYF
TRBV9	TRBJ1-6	CASSSGTGDNSPLHF
TRBV7-6	TRBJ2-5	CASSLVGETQYF
TRBV7-8	TRBJ2-7	CASSLAHQGGIDEQYF
TRBV5-6	TRBJ2-5	CASSPAGAGETQYF
TRBV29-1	TRBJ2-2	CSVGSGAPNTGELFF
TRBV7-9	TRBJ1-2	CASSRSEPNYGYTF
TRBV6-5	TRBJ1-2	CASSYSGAGVEGYTF
TRBV18	TRBJ2-7	CASSPPGLAGEQYF
TRBV11-2	TRBJ1-2	CASSLSRGSGGYTF